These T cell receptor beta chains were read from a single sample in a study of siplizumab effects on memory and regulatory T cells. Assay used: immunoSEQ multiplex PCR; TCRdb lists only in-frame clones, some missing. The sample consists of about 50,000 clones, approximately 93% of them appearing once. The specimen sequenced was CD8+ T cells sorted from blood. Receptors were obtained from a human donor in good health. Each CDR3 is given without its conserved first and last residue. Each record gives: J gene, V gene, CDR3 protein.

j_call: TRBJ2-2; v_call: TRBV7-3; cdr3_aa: ASSLRLAENTGELF
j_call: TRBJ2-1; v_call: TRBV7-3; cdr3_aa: ASSRTSGTNEQF
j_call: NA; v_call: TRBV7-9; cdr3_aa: ASSLGSGDSYEQY
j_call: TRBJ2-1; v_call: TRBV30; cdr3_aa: AWSVLGGNNEQF
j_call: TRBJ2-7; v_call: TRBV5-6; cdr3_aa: ASSSGTSSYEQY
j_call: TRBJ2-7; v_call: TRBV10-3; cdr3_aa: AISEKSGATYEQY
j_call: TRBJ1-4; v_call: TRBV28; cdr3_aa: ASSPDPTGKKLF
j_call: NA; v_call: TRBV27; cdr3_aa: ASSPSGPYEQY
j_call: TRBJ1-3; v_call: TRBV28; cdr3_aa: ASSPRTGLSGNTIY
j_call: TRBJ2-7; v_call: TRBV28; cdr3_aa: ASSPAWEGQRSEQY
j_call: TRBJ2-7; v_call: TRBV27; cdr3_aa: ASSPIDRVTTPYEQY
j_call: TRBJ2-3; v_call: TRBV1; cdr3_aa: TSSQDGTLGTDTQY
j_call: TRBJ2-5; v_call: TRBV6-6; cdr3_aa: ASSSWETQY